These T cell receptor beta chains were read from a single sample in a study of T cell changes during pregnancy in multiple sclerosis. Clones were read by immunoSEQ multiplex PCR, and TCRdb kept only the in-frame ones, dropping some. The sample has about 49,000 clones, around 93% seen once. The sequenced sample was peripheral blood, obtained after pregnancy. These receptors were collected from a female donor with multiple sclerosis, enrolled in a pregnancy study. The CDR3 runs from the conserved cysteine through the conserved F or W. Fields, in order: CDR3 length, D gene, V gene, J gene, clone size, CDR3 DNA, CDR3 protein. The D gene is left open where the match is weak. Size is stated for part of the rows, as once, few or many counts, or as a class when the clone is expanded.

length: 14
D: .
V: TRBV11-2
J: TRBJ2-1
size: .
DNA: TGTGCCAGCAGCTTTCCTAGTTCCTACAATGAGCAGTTCTTC
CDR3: CASSFPSSYNEQFF

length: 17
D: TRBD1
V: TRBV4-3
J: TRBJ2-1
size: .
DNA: TGCGCCAGCAGCCAAGGTGGATGGGACAGACCCTACAATGAGCAGTTCTTC
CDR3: CASSQGGWDRPYNEQFF

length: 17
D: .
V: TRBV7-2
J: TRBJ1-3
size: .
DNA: TGTGCCAGCAGCCCAATTATCGGTGGGCCAGCTGGAAACACCATATATTTT
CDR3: CASSPIIGGPAGNTIYF

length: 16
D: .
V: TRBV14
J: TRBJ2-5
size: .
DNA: TGTGCCAGCAGCCAGCGCAGGGACACCCAGGGAGAGACCCAGTACTTC
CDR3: CASSQRRDTQGETQYF

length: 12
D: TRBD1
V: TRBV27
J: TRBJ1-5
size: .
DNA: TGTGCCAGCAGTTCCCTGACAGGGGGCGTGCATTTT
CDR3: CASSSLTGGVHF

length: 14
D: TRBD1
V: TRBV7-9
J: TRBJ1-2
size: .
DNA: TGTGCCAGCAGCGCCGGACAGGGGAACTATGGCTACACCTTC
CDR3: CASSAGQGNYGYTF

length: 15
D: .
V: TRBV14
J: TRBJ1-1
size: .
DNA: TGTGCCAGCAGCCAACCGCAGATCTCGAACACTGAAGCTTTCTTT
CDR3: CASSQPQISNTEAFF

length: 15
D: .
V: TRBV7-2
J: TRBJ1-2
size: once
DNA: TGTGCCAGCAGCTTACTTGGTCCTGCGGGATATGGCTACACCTTC
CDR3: CASSLLGPAGYGYTF

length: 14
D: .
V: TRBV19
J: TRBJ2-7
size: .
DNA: TGTGCCAGTAGCCGTTCCTCTAGGGGCTACGAGCAGTACTTC
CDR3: CASSRSSRGYEQYF

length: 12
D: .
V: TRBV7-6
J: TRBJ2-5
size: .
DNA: TGTGCCAGCAGCCTACTAGGAGAGACCCAGTACTTC
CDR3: CASSLLGETQYF

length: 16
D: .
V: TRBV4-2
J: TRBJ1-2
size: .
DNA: TGTGCCAGCAGCCAAGAAGAGGGCAGACAATCCTATGGCTACACCTTC
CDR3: CASSQEEGRQSYGYTF

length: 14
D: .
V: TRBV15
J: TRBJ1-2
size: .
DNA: TGTGCCACCAGCAGAGTTGGCAGGCCCTATGGCTACACCTTC
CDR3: CATSRVGRPYGYTF

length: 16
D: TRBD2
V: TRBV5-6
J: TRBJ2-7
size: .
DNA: TGTGCCAGCAGCTTACCGGGACTAGCGGACTCCGCCGAGCAGTACTTC
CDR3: CASSLPGLADSAEQYF

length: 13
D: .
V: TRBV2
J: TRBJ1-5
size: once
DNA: TGTGCCAGCAGGGTTGGGGGGAATCAGCCCCAGCATTTT
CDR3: CASRVGGNQPQHF

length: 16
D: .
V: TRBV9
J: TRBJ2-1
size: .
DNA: TGTGCCAGCAGCGTAGGTGGAACCACCGGGGTAAATGAGCAGTTCTTC
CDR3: CASSVGGTTGVNEQFF

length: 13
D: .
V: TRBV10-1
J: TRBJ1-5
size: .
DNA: TGCGCCAGCGCCGGCGGCGATGGTCAGCCCCAGCATTTT
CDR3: CASAGGDGQPQHF

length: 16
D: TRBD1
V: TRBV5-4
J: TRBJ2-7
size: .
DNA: TGTGCCAGCAGCCCGGGACAGGGCAGGGCCTCCTACGAGCAGTACTTC
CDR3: CASSPGQGRASYEQYF

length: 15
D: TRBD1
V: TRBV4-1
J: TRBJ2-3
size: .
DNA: TGCGCCAGCAGCGTTCCACAGGGGGCCAAAGATACGCAGTATTTT
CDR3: CASSVPQGAKDTQYF

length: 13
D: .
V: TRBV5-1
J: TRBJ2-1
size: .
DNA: TGCGCCAGCAGCTTACCTCAGCGCAATGAGCAGTTCTTC
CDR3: CASSLPQRNEQFF

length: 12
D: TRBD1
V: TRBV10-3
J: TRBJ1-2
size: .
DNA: TGTGCCACGCAAAGACAGGGCTATGGCTACACCTTC
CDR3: CATQRQGYGYTF

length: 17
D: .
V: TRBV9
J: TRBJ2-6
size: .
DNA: TGTGCCAGCAGCAGGAGCAGGGGAAGCTCTGGGGCCAACGTCCTGACTTTC
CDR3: CASSRSRGSSGANVLTF

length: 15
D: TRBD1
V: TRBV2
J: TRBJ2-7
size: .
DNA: TGTGCCAAAGGGGGACAGTCAGTTATCTTTTACGAGCAGTACTTC
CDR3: CAKGGQSVIFYEQYF

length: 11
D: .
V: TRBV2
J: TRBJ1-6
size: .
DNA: TGTGCCAGCAGTCCTGATTCACCCCTCCACTTT
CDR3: CASSPDSPLHF

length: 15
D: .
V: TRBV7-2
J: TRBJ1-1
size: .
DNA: TGTGCCAGCAGCCGGCAGCGGGGAATGAACACTGAAGCTTTCTTT
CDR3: CASSRQRGMNTEAFF

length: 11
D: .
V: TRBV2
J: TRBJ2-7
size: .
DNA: TGTGCCAGCAAGACAGAGTACGAGCAGTACTTC
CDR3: CASKTEYEQYF

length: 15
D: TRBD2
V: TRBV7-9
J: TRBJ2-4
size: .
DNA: TGTGCCAGCAGCATGTCCGGGGGGGCCAAAAACATTCAGTACTTC
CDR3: CASSMSGGAKNIQYF

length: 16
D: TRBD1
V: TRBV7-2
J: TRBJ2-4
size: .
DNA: TGTGCCAGCAGCTTAGAACAGGGGGGAGCCAAAAACATTCAGTACTTC
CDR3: CASSLEQGGAKNIQYF

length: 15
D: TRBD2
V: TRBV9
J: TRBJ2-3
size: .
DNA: TGTGCCAGCAGCGTAGTTGCGGGGGAATCAGATACGCAGTATTTT
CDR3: CASSVVAGESDTQYF

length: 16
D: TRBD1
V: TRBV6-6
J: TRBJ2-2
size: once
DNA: TGTGCCACCGGGCGGATTGGACAGGGGTTGGCCGGGGAGCTGTTTTTT
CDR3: CATGRIGQGLAGELFF

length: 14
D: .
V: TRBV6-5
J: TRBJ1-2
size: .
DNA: TGTGCCAGCAGCCGTAACAGGGACCTCTATGGCTACACCTTC
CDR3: CASSRNRDLYGYTF

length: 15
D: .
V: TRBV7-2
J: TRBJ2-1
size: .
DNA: TGTGCCAGCAGCTCCTGGGGGGGCATCTACAATGAGCAGTTCTTC
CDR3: CASSSWGGIYNEQFF

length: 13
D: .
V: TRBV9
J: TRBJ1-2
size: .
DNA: TGTGCCAGCAGCGCCGTCCAGGGAATTGGCTACACCTTC
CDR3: CASSAVQGIGYTF

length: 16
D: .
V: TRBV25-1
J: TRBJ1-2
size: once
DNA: TGTGCCAGCAGTGAATCTGACTTCCCTCTGAGCTATGGCTACACCTTC
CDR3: CASSESDFPLSYGYTF

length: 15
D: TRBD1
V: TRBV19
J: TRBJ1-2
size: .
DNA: TGTGCCAGTAGCTCGTTTGTCAGGGGGAAATATGGCTACACCTTC
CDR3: CASSSFVRGKYGYTF

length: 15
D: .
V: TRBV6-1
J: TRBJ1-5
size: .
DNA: TGTGCCAGCAGTGAAGCCGGGGGGGCTAATCAGCCCCAGCATTTT
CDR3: CASSEAGGANQPQHF

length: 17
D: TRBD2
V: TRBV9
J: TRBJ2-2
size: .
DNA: TGTGCCAGCAGCACCCGGGGGGCGGGGGGGCGAACCGGGGAGCTGTTTTTT
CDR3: CASSTRGAGGRTGELFF

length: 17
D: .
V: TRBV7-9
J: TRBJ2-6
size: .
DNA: TGTGCCAGCAGCCAAGGGACATCCTCCTCTGGGGCCAACGTCCTGACTTTC
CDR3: CASSQGTSSSGANVLTF

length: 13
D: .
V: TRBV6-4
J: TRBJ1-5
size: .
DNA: TGTGCCAGCAGTGCCCAGATTAATCAGCCCCAGCATTTT
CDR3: CASSAQINQPQHF

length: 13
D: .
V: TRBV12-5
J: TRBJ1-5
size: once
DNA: TGTGCTAGTGGACAGGGAGAAAATCAGCCCCAGCATTTT
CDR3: CASGQGENQPQHF

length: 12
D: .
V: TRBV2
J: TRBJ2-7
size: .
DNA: TGTGCCAGCAGGCGCCTACCCTACGAGCAGTACTTC
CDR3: CASRRLPYEQYF

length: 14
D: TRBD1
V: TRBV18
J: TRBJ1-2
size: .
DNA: TGTGCCAGCTCACCACTGGACAGGCCCGTTGGCTACACCTTC
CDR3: CASSPLDRPVGYTF

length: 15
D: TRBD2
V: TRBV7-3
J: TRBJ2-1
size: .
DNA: TGTGCCAGCAGCCCTCGGGGTAGCGGGGGCGATGAGCAGTTCTTC
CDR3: CASSPRGSGGDEQFF

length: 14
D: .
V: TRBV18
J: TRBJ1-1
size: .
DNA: TGTGCCAGCTCACCGGGGAGGGAGAACACTGAAGCTTTCTTT
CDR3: CASSPGRENTEAFF

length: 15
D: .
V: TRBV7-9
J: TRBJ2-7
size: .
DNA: TGTGCCAGCAGCTTAGAGGGGGGGGCCGCCTACGAGCAGTACTTC
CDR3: CASSLEGGAAYEQYF

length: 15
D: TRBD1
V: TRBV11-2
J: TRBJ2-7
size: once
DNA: TGTGCCAGCAGCAGGGACAGGGTACCTTCCTACGAGCAGTACTTC
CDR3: CASSRDRVPSYEQYF

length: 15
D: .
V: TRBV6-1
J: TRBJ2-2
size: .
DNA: TGTGCCAGCAGTGAAGGGACTCTATATACCGGGGAGCTGTTTTTT
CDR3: CASSEGTLYTGELFF

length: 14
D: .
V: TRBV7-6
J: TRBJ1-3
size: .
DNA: TGTGCCAGCAGCTTAGGAACGGGGGGGAACACCATATATTTT
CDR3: CASSLGTGGNTIYF

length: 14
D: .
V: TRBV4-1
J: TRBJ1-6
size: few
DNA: TGCGCCAGCGCACAGGGATCCATTAATTCACCCCTCCACTTT
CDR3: CASAQGSINSPLHF

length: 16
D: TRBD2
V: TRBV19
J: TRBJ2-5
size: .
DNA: TGTGCCAGTAGTATACTAGCGGGGGGGCCCCAAGAGACCCAGTACTTC
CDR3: CASSILAGGPQETQYF